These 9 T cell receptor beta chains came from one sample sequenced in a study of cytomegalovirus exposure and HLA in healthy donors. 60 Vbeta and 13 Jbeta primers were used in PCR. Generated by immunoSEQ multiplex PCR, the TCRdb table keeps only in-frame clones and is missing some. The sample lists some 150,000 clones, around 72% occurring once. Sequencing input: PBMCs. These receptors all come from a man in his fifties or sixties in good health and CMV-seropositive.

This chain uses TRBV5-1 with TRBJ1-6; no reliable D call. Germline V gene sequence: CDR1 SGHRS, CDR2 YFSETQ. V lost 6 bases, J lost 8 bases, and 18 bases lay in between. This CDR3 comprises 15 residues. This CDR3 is CASKRGPRDDSPLHF. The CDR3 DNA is TGCGCCAGCAAACGGGGTCCCCGAGATGATTCACCCCTCCACTTT.

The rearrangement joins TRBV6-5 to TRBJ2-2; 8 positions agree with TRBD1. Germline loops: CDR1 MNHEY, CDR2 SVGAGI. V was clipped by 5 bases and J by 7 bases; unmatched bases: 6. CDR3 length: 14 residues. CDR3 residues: CASSNGQGGGELFF. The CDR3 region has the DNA TGTGCCAGCAGTAACGGACAGGGTGGCGGGGAGCTGTTTTTT.

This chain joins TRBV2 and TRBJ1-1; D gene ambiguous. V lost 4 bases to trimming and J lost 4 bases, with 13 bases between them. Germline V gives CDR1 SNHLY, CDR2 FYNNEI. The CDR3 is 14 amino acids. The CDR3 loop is CASSVLSGVTEAFF. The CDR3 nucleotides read TGTGCCAGCAGTGTGCTGTCCGGGGTCACTGAAGCTTTCTTT.

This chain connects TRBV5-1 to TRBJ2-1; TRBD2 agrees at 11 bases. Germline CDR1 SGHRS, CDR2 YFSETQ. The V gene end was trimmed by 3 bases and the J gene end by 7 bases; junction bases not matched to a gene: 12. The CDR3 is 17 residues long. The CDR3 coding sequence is TGCGCCAGCAGCTCGCTCGGACTAGCGGGTGGGGGGAATGAGCAGTTCTTC. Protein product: CASSSLGLAGGGNEQFF.

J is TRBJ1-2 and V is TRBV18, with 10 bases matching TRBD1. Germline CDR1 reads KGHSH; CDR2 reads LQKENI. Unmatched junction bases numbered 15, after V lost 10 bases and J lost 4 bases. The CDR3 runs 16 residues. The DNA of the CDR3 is TGTGCCACGTCCGGGACAGGGGCCTCATTAGGCTATGGCTACACCTTC. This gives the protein CATSGTGASLGYGYTF.

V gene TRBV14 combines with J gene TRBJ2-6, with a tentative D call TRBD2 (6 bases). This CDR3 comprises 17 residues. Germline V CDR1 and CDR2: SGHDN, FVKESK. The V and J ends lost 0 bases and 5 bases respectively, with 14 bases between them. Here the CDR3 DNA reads TGTGCCAGCAGCCAAGAAGTGGGACTGGGCCGGGCCAACGTCCTGACTTTC. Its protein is CASSQEVGLGRANVLTF.

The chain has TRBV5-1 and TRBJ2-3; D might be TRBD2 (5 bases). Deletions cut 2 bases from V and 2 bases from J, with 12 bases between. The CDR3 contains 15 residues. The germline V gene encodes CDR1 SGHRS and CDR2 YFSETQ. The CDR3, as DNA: TGCGCCAGCAGCTTTGGAGGACGGGACACAGATACGCAGTATTTT. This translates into CASSFGGRDTDTQYF.

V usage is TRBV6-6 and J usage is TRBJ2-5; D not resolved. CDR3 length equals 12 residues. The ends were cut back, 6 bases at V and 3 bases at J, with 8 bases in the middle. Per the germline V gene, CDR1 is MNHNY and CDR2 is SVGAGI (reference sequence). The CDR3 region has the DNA TGTGCCAGCAGCCGGGTTGAAGAGACCCAGTACTTC. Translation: CASSRVEETQYF.

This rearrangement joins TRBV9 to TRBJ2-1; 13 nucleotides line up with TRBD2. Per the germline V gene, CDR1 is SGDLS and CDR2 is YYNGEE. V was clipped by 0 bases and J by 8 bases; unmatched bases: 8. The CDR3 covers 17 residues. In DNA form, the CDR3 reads TGTGCCAGCAGCGTAGCTAAAGGACTAGCGGGAGTGGATGAGCAGTTCTTC. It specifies CASSVAKGLAGVDEQFF.